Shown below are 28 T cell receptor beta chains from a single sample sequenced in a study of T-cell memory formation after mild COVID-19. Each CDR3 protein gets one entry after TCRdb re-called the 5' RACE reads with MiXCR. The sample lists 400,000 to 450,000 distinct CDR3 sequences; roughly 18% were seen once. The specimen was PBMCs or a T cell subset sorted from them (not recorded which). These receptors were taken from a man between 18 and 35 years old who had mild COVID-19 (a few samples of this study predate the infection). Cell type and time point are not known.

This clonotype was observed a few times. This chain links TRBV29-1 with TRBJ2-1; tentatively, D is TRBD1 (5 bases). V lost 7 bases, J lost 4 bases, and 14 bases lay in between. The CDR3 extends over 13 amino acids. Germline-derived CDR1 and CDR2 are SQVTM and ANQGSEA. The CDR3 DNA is TGCAGCGCCACAGGTCCCGGTTACAATGAGCAGTTCTTC. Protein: CSATGPGYNEQFF.

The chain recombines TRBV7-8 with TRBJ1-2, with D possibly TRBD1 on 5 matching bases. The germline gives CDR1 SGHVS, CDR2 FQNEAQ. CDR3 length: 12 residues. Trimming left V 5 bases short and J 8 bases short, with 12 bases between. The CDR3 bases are TGTGCCAGCAGCGGCGGGGGTAGAGGCTACACCTTC. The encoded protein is CASSGGGRGYTF.

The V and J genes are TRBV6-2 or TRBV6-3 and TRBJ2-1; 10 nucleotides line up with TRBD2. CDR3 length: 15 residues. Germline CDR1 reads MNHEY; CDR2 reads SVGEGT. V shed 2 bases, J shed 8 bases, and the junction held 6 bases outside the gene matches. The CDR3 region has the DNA TGTGCCAGCAGTTACGGACTAGCGGACGGTGATGAGCAGTTCTTC. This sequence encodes CASSYGLADGDEQFF.

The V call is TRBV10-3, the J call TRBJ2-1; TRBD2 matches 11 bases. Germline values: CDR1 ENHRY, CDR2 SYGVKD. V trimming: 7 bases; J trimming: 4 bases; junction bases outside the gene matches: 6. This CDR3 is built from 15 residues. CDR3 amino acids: CAITNPSGGYNEQFF. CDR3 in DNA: TGTGCCATCACCAACCCTAGCGGGGGGTACAATGAGCAGTTCTTC.

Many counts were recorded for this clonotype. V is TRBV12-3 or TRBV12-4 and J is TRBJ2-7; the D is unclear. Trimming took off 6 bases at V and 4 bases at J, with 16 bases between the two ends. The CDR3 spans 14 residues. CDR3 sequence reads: CASSADTAPYEQYV. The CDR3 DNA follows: TGTGCCAGCAGCGCCGACACTGCCCCTTACGAGCAGTACGTC.

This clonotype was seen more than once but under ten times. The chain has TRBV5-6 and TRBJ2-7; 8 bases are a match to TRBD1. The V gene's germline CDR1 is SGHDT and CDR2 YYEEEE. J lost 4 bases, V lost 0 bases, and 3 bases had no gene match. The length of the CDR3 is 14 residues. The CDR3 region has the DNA TGTGCCAGCAGCTTGGGGACAGGGATGTACGAGCAGTACTTC. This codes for CASSLGTGMYEQYF.

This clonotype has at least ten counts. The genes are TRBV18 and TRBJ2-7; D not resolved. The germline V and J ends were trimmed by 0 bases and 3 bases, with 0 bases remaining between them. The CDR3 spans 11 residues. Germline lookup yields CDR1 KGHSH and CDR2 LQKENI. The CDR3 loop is CASSPPYEQYV. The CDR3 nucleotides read TGTGCCAGCTCACCACCCTACGAGCAGTACGTC.

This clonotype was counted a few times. The CDR3 DNA sequence: TGTGCCAGCAGGGCGATCTACAATGAGCAGTTCTTC. Protein product: CASRAIYNEQFF. This rearrangement joins TRBV6-1 to TRBJ2-1; D is undetermined. Trimming removed 6 bases at V and 3 bases at J, with 6 bases between. Germline lookup yields CDR1 MNHNS and CDR2 SASEGT. There are 12 residues in the CDR3.

The CDR3 sequence is CAGQSQGHPNTEAFF. In nucleotides, the CDR3 is TGTGCCGGACAAAGCCAGGGGCACCCTAACACTGAAGCTTTCTTT. The chain combines TRBV28 with TRBJ1-1; a possible D gene is TRBD1 (6 bases). This CDR3 has 15 amino acids. The V gene's germline CDR1 is MDHEN and CDR2 SYDVKM. V was trimmed by 11 bases and J by 2 bases, leaving 21 bases between them. Supplemented by reference TRBV28 and TRBJ1-1, the full variable domain reads DVKVTQSSRYLVKRTGEKVFLECVQDMDHENMFWYRQDPGLGLRLIYFSYDVKMKEKGDIPEGYSVSREKKERFSLILESASTNQTSMYLCAGQSQGHPNTEAFFGQGTRLTVV.

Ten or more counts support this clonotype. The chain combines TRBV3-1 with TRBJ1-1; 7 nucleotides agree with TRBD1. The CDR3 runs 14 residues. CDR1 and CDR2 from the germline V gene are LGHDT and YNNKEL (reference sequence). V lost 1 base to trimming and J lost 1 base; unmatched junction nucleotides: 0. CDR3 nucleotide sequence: TGTGCCAGCAGCCAAGGACAGGGGAACACTGAAGCTTTCTTT. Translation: CASSQGQGNTEAFF. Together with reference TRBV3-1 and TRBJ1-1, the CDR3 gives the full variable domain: DTAVSQTPKYLVTQMGNDKSIKCEQNLGHDTMYWYKQDSKKFLKIMFSYNNKELIINETVPNRFSPKSPDKAHLNLHINSLELGDSAVYFCASSQGQGNTEAFFGQGTRLTVV.

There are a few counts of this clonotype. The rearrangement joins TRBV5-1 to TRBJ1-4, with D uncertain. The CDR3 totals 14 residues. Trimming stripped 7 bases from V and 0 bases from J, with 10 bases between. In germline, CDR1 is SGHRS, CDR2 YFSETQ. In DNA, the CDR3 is TGCGCCAGCCGAGCCGGGACAACTAATGAAAAACTGTTTTTT. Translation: CASRAGTTNEKLFF.

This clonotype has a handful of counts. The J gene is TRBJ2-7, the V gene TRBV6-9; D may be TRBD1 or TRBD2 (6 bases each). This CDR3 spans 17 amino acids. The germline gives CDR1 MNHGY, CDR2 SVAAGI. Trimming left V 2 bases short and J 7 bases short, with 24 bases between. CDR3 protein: CASSYTRGGLSPREQYF. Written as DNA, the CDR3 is TGTGCCAGCAGTTATACGAGAGGGGGGCTCTCTCCTCGAGAGCAGTACTTC.

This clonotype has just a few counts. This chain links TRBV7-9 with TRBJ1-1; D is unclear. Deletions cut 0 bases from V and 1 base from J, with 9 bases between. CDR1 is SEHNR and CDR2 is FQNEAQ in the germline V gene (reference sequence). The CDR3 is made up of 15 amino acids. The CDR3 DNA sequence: TGTGCCAGCAGCTTAGCGCGGTTGGAGAACACTGAAGCTTTCTTT. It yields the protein CASSLARLENTEAFF.

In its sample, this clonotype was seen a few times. The CDR3 spells CASSQDPAAFYGYTF. CDR3 bases: TGTGCCAGCAGCCAAGATCCCGCGGCCTTCTATGGCTACACCTTC. The V and J genes are TRBV14 and TRBJ1-2, with unresolved D. Trimming left V 0 bases short and J 4 bases short, with 12 bases between. The CDR3 covers 15 residues. The germline V gene has CDR1 SGHDN and CDR2 FVKESK.

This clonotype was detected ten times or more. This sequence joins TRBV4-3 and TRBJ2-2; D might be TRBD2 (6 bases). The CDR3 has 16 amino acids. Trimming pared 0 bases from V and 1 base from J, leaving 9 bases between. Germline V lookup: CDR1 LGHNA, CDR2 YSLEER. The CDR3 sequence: CASSQELAMNTGELFF. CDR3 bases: TGCGCCAGCAGCCAAGAGCTAGCGATGAACACCGGGGAGCTGTTTTTT.

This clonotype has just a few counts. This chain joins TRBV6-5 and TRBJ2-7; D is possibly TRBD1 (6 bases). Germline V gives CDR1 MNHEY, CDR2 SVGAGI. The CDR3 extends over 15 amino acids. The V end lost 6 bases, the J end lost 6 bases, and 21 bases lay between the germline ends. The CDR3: CASSPLAQGIGEQYF. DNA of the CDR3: TGTGCCAGCAGCCCCCTAGCACAGGGAATTGGCGAGCAGTACTTC.

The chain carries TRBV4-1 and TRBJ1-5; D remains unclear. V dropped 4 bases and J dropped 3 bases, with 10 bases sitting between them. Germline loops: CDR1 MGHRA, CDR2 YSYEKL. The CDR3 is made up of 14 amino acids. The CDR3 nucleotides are TGCGCCAGCAGCCCCTGGTCCTCCAATCAGCCCCAGCATTTT. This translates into CASSPWSSNQPQHF.

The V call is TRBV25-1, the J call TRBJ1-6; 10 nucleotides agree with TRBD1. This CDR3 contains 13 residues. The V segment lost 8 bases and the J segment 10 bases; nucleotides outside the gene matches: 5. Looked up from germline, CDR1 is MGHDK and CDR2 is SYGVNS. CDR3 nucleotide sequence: TGTGCCAGCGGGGACAGGGGCGTATCACCCCTCCACTTT. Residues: CASGDRGVSPLHF.

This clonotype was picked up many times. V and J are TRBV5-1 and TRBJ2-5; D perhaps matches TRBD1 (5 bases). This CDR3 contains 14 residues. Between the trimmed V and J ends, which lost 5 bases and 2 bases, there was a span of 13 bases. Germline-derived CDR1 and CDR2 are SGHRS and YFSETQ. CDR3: CASRPGYRQETQYF. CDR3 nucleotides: TGCGCCAGCAGACCCGGGTACAGGCAAGAGACCCAGTACTTC.

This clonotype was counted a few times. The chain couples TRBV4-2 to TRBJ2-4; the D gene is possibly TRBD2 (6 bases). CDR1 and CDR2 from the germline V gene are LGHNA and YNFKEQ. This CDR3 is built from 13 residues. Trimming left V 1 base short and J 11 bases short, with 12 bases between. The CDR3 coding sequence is TGTGCCAGCAGCCAAGGCGGGGAGAGAGTTCAGTACTTC. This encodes CASSQGGERVQYF.

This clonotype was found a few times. The CDR3 DNA is TGCAGTGCTAGCCAAGGACTAGCGAGCGAGACCCAGTACTTC. Translated, it gives CSASQGLASETQYF. The rearrangement uses TRBV20-1 and TRBJ2-5; 9 nucleotides line up with TRBD2. The V gene's germline CDR1 is DFQATT and CDR2 SNEGSKA (reference sequence). The CDR3 loop spans 14 amino acids. Trimming cost V 3 bases and J 5 bases; bases outside gene matches: 7.

CDR3 DNA: TGTGCCAGCAGCCTTATAACAGGCCGCAGCTCCTATAATTCACCCCTCCACTTT. This sequence encodes CASSLITGRSSYNSPLHF. The V gene is TRBV7-2, the J gene TRBJ1-6; TRBD1 is a possible D gene (5 bases). The CDR3 loop spans 18 amino acids. Germline lookup yields CDR1 SGHTA and CDR2 FQGNSA. Trimming stripped 5 bases from V and 0 bases from J, with 17 bases between.

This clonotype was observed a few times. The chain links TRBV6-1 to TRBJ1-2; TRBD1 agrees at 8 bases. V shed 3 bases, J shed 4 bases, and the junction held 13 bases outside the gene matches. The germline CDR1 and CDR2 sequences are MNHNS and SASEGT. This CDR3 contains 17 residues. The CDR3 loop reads CASSESLGTGLSYGYTF. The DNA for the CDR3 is TGTGCCAGCAGTGAGTCCCTTGGGACAGGCTTATCCTATGGCTACACCTTC.

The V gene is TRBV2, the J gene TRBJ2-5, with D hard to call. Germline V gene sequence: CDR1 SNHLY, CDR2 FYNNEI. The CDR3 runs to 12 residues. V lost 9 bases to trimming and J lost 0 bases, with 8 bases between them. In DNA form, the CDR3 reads TGTGCCAGGCGCCCGTACCAAGAGACCCAGTACTTC. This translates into CARRPYQETQYF.

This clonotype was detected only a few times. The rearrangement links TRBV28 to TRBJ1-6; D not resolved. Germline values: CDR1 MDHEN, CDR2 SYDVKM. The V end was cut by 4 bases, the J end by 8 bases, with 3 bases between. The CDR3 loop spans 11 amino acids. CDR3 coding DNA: TGTGCCAGCAGTTCCTATTCACCCCTCCACTTT. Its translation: CASSSYSPLHF.

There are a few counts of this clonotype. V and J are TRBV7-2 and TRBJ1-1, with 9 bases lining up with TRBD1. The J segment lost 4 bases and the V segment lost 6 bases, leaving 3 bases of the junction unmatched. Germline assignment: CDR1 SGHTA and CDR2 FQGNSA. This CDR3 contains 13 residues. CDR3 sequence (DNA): TGTGCCAGCAGTGACAGGGGGAGCACTGAAGCTTTCTTT. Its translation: CASSDRGSTEAFF.

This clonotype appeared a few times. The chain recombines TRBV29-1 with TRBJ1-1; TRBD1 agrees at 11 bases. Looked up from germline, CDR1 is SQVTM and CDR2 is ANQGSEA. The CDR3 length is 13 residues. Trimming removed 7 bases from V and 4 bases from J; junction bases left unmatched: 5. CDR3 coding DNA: TGCAGCGGTACCGGGACAGGGGGCACTGAAGCTTTCTTT. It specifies CSGTGTGGTEAFF.

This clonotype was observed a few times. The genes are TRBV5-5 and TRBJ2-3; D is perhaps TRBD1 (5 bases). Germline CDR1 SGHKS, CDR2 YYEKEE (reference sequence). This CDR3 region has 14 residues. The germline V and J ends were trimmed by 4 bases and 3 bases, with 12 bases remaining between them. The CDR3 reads CASSAREGTDTQYF. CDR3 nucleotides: TGTGCCAGCAGCGCCAGGGAAGGAACAGATACGCAGTATTTT.